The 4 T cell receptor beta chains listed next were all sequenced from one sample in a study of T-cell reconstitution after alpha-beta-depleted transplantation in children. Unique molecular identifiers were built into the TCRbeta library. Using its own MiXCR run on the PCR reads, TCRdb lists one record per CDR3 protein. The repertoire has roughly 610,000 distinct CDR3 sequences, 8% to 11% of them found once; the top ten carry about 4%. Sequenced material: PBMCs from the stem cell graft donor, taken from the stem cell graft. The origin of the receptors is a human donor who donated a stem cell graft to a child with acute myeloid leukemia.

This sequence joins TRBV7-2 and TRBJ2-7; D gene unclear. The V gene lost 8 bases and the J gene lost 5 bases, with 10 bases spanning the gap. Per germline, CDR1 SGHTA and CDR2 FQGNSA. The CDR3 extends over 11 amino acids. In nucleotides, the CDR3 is TGTGCCAGCGGAAATACAAACGAGCAGTACTTC. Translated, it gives CASGNTNEQYF.

The DNA for the CDR3 is TGTGCCAGCTCACCACAGTCAACAGGGACGAACACCGGGGAGCTGTTTTTT. Translating it yields CASSPQSTGTNTGELFF. V gene TRBV18 combines with J gene TRBJ2-2, with D perhaps matching TRBD1 (6 bases). The germline CDR1 and CDR2 sequences are KGHSH and LQKENI. This CDR3 region has 17 residues. V was trimmed by 1 base and J by 0 bases, leaving 12 bases between them.

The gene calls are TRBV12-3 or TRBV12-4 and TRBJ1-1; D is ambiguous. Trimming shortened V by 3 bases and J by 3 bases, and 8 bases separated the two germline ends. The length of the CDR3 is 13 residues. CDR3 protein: CASSFTWDTEAFF. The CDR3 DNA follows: TGTGCCAGCAGTTTTACTTGGGACACTGAAGCTTTCTTT.

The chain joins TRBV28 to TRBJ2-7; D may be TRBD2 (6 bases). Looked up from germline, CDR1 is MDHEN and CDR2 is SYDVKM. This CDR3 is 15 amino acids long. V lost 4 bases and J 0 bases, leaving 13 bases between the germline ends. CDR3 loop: CASSSPGGTSYEQYF. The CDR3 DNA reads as TGTGCCAGCAGTTCTCCCGGCGGGACCTCCTACGAGCAGTACTTC.